The 12 T cell receptor beta chains listed next were all sequenced from one sample in a study of T cell clonality in common variable immunodeficiency. The protocol was immunoSEQ multiplex PCR, while the TCRdb copy is restricted to in-frame clones and leaves out a portion. Listed for the sample are fewer than 65,000 clones, none seen a single time. Sequencing was carried out using peripheral blood mononuclear cells. The receptors here all came from a person aged 18 to 75 in good health.

The table lists this clone with many counts. The sequence runs out 3 residues before the end of the CDR3; the remainder is reconstructed from the germline J gene. The chain recombines TRBV19 with TRBJ1-1; the D gene is possibly TRBD1 (5 bases). This CDR3 has 13 residues. Trimming took off 10 bases at V and 6 bases at J, with 18 bases between the two ends. The germline V gene has CDR1 LNHDA and CDR2 SQIVND (reference sequence). Partial CDR3 DNA: TGTGCCACCTCTGGGGGGGAGGCAGCTGAA. As protein: CATSGGEAAE. The CDR3 as a whole reads CATSGGEAAEAFF.

This clone was picked up many times. The CDR3 end falls 3 residues outside the read, so it is completed with the germline J gene. This chain links TRBV19 with TRBJ1-1; D may be TRBD1 (5 bases). The V gene's germline CDR1 is LNHDA and CDR2 SQIVND (reference sequence). The V end was cut by 3 bases, the J end by 6 bases, with 14 bases between. The CDR3 is 14 residues long. The sequenced part of the CDR3 DNA is TGTGCCAGTAGTATTGAAGGGGCTAGCGCTGAA. Translated, it gives CASSIEGASAE. The full-length CDR3 reads as CASSIEGASAEAFF.

Many counts were recorded for this clone. Read sequence stops 3 residues before the CDR3 end, and the germline J gene provides the missing end. This rearrangement joins TRBV5-1 to TRBJ2-2; D gene unclear. The CDR3 is made up of 14 amino acids. Per germline, CDR1 SGHRS and CDR2 YFSETQ. V lost 1 base and J 7 bases, leaving 11 bases between the germline ends. The CDR3 DNA, read in part, is TGCGCCAGCAGCTTGTACCCCACGGGCGGGGAG. Translating gives CASSLYPTGGE. From start to end, the CDR3 is CASSLYPTGGELFF.

This clone was observed many times. The read terminates 3 residues before the CDR3 end, so the remaining end is supplied by the germline J gene. The chain employs TRBV12-3 or TRBV12-4 and TRBJ2-1; TRBD2 aligns across 14 bases. This CDR3 region has 15 residues. V dropped 11 bases and J dropped 7; count of bases not matched to a gene: 10. The CDR3 here is CAGSAGTSGGNEQFF. The DNA read from the CDR3 is TGTGCCGGGTCCGCCGGGACTAGCGGGGGTAATGAG.

In its sample, this clone was seen many times. The CDR3 DNA, read in part, is TGCGCCAGCAGTGGAGCGGGAATTGGGGCCAACGTC. This sequence encodes CASSGAGIGANV. The CDR3 as a whole reads CASSGAGIGANVLTF. The chain uses TRBV5-1 and TRBJ2-6, with 7 bases that match TRBD2. The CDR3 end lies 3 residues beyond the end of the read and is filled in from the germline J gene. Per the germline V gene, CDR1 is SGHRS and CDR2 is YFSETQ. CDR3 size: 15 residues. Trimming took 5 bases from V and 3 from J; bases not matched to a gene: 5.

This clone was picked up many times. The read ends 3 residues shy of where the CDR3 ends; the end is completed using the germline J gene. The gene calls are TRBV19 and TRBJ1-4; 10 bases map to TRBD1. J gave up 6 bases and V 6 bases, and 7 bases lay outside the gene matches. CDR3 length equals 15 residues. Germline loops: CDR1 LNHDA, CDR2 SQIVND (reference sequence). CDR3 loop: CASRKTGTGDEKLFF. The sequenced CDR3 bases are TGTGCCAGTAGGAAAACCGGGACAGGGGATGAAAAA.

Sample share makes this clone medium-sized. The read comes to an end 3 residues before the CDR3 does, leaving the germline J gene to fill in the end. This chain joins TRBV19 and TRBJ2-6, with 10 nucleotides matching TRBD1. Germline V gives CDR1 LNHDA, CDR2 SQIVND (reference sequence). The CDR3 length is 15 residues. The CDR3 DNA, read in part, is TGTGCCAGTAGGAATGCCGGGACAGGGGAAGGTCTC. Translating gives CASRNAGTGEGL. The whole CDR3 region reads CASRNAGTGEGLLTF.

Only a few counts were recorded for this clone. The read terminates 3 residues ahead of where the CDR3 ends, so the germline J gene completes it. This sequence joins TRBV19 and TRBJ2-4; D call uncertain. V lost 7 bases to trimming and J lost 0 bases, with 10 bases between them. Germline V gives CDR1 LNHDA, CDR2 SQIVND (reference sequence). The CDR3 extends over 14 amino acids. The CDR3 sequence: CASNPTGAKNIQYF. CDR3 DNA (partial): TGTGCCAGTAACCCGACGGGAGCCAAAAACATT.

This clone appeared many times. The CDR3 goes on 3 residues after the read ends, and that part is filled in from the germline J gene. This sequence joins TRBV18 and TRBJ1-1, with D possibly TRBD1 on 6 matching bases. The CDR3 covers 14 residues. CDR1 and CDR2 (germline): KGHSH, LQKENI. V was shortened by 0 bases and J by 6 bases, with 11 bases between the two germline ends. The sequenced part of the CDR3 DNA is TGTGCCAGCTCACCACCAGGGGGTTGGCCTGAA. As protein: CASSPPGGWPE. The whole CDR3 is CASSPPGGWPEAFF.

At least ten counts were recorded for this clone. Read sequence stops 3 residues before the CDR3 end, and the germline J gene provides the missing end. V gene TRBV7-9 combines with J gene TRBJ2-1; 10 bases are a match to TRBD2. This CDR3 has 14 amino acids. The junction had 5 bases not matched to a gene; V was cut back by 6 bases and J by 6 bases. In germline, CDR1 is SEHNR, CDR2 FQNEAQ (reference sequence). The covered CDR3 bases are TGTGCCAGCAGGGGGACTAGCGATCCCAATGAG. Translated, it gives CASRGTSDPNE. The entire CDR3 reads CASRGTSDPNEQFF. Variable domain in full (rest from reference TRBV7-9 and TRBJ2-1): DTGVSQNPRHKITKRGQNVTFRCDPISEHNRLYWYRQTLGQGPEFLTYFQNEAQLEKSRLLSDRFSAERPKGSFSTLEIQRTEQGDSAMYLCASRGTSDPNEQFFGPGTRLTVL.

This clone was counted many times. The read falls 3 residues short of the CDR3 end, and the missing part is taken from the germline J gene. The V call is TRBV19, the J call TRBJ1-1; D is possibly TRBD1 (6 bases). This CDR3 has 14 amino acids. The germline V gene has CDR1 LNHDA and CDR2 SQIVND (reference sequence). Incomplete CDR3 DNA: TGTGCCAGTAGTATCGCTTCAAAACAGGGTACA. Translation: CASSIASKQGT. The entire CDR3 reads CASSIASKQGTAFF. The whole variable domain, remainder taken from reference TRBV19 and TRBJ1-1, is DGGITQSPKYLFRKEGQNVTLSCEQNLNHDAMYWYRQDPGQGLRLIYYSQIVNDFQKGDIAEGYSVSREKKESFPLTVTSAQKNPTAFYLCASSIASKQGTAFFGQGTRLTVV.

This clone was seen many times. The DNA read from the CDR3 is TGTGCCAGCAGCCGCGTTAGGGGTGAG. Protein: CASSRVRGE. The whole CDR3 is CASSRVRGEQFF. This chain joins TRBV7-2 and TRBJ2-1, with D tentatively TRBD1 (5 bases). The read ends 3 residues before the CDR3 terminus; that terminus is restored from the germline J gene. This CDR3 comprises 12 residues. Germline lookup yields CDR1 SGHTA and CDR2 FQGNSA. Deletions cut 5 bases from V and 9 bases from J, with 11 bases between.